The clone carrying this T cell receptor beta chain was observed at least ten times. Looked up from germline, CDR1 is SGHKS and CDR2 is YYEKEE (reference sequence). The CDR3 runs 18 residues. Germline trimming cut 4 bases from V and 5 bases from J; bases unmatched to any gene: 19. This sample is part of a study of T cells in Graves' hyperthyroidism and ophthalmopathy. TCR beta CDR3 sequences were amplified from RNA transcripts. With the HTBI primer set, the TCR CDR3 went through a first round of RT-PCR. TCRdb reanalysed the multiplex PCR reads using MiXCR and keeps one entry per CDR3 protein. The table records hundreds of thousands of distinct CDR3 sequences, about 20% of them present only once.

This clonotype originated in a man aged 35 to 55 with Graves' ophthalmopathy. Sequenced material: blood. The rearrangement links TRBV5-5 to TRBJ2-7, with TRBD2 identical over 9 bases. The CDR3: CASSQFHGRLAGVDEQYF. The DNA of the CDR3 is TGTGCCAGCAGCCAGTTTCATGGACGGTTAGCGGGAGTCGACGAGCAGTACTTC. The variable domain in full, with the rest retrieved from reference TRBV5-5 and TRBJ2-7, is DAGVTQSPTHLIKTRGQQVTLRCSPISGHKSVSWYQQVLGQGPQFIFQYYEKEERGRGNFPDRFSARQFPNYSSELNVNALLLGDSALYLCASSQFHGRLAGVDEQYFGPGTRLTVT.